This T cell receptor beta chain was captured by sequencing in a study of cytomegalovirus exposure and HLA in healthy donors. Study results and caveats: Previous analysis showed most TCR beta V segments were productive about 90% or about 30% of the time. As a later analysis revealed, the rate of TCR association differed by HLA locus, with DRB1 most and HLA-C fewest.

Trimming pared 1 base from V and 2 bases from J, leaving 15 bases between. Germline CDR1 and CDR2: MGHRA and YSYEKL. This CDR3 has 17 residues. PCR employed 60 Vbeta and 13 Jbeta primers. TCRdb keeps only in-frame clones here, not all; method: immunoSEQ multiplex PCR. The table records about 160,000 clones, around 69% of them present only once. With regard to this clone: No antigen is known for it.

Sample: PBMCs. The genes are TRBV4-1 and TRBJ1-5; D is ambiguous. The sequence derives from a man aged 60 to 75 in good health and CMV-seronegative. CDR3 in amino acids: CASSQVALIGGNQPQHF. In DNA form, the CDR3 reads TGCGCCAGCAGCCAAGTAGCCCTTATAGGCGGCAATCAGCCCCAGCATTTT.